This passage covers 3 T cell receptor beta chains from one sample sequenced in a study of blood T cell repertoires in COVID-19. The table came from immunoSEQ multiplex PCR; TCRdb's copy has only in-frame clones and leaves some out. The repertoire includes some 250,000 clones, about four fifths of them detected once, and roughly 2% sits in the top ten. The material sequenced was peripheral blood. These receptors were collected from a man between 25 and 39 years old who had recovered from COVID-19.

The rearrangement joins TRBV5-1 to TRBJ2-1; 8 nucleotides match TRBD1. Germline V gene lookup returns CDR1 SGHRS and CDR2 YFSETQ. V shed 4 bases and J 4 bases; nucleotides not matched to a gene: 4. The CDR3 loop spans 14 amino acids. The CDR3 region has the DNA TGCGCCAGCAGCATCAGGGGGCAGTACAATGAGCAGTTCTTC. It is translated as CASSIRGQYNEQFF.

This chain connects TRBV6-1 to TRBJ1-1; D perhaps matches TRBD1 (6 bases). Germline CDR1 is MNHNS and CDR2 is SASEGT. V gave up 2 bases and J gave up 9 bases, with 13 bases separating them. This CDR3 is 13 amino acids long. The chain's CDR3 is CASSESARGKAFF. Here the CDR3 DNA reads TGTGCCAGCAGTGAATCAGCAAGGGGGAAAGCTTTCTTT.

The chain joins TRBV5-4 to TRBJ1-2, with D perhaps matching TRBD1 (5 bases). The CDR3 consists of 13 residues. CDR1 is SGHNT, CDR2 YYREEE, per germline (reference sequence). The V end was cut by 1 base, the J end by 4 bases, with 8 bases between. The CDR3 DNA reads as TGTGCCAGCAGCTTGAGGGACTTCTATGGCTACACCTTC. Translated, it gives CASSLRDFYGYTF.